This TCR beta chain is from a study of blood T cell repertoires in COVID-19. Generated by immunoSEQ multiplex PCR, the TCRdb table keeps only in-frame clones and is missing some. The profile shows 35,000 to 50,000 clones, 82% of them singletons. This clone was counted between two and nine times. This sequence originates from an older woman with acute or convalescent COVID-19. Sequencing input: peripheral blood.

This CDR3 reads CASSLEAGGLFEQYF. CDR3 bases: TGTGCCAGCAGCTTGGAGGCGGGAGGGTTATTCGAGCAGTACTTC. The V call is TRBV5-4, the J call TRBJ2-7; 9 nucleotides agree with TRBD2. The CDR3 length is 15 residues. CDR1 and CDR2 (germline): SGHNT, YYREEE (reference sequence). Trimming at V came to 0 bases and at J to 6 bases, leaving 7 bases not matched to a gene.